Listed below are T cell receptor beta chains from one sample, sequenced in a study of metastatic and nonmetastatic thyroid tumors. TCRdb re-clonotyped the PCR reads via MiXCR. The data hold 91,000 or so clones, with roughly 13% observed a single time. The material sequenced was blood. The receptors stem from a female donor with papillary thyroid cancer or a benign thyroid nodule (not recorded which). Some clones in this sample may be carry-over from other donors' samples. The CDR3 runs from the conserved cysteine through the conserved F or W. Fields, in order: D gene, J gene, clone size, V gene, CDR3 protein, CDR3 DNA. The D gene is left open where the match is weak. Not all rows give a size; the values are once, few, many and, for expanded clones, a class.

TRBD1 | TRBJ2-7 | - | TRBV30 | CAWSDRGRVSYEQYF | TGTGCCTGGAGTGACAGGGGGCGTGTATCCTACGAGCAGTACTTC
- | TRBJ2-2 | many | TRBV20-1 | CSASGGTGELFF | TGCAGTGCTAGCGGGGGCACCGGGGAGCTGTTTTTT
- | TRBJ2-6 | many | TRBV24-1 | CATSDTDGANVLTF | TGTGCCACCAGTGATACCGACGGGGCCAACGTCCTGACTTTC
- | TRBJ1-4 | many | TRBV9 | CASSVDLGRSGEKLFF | TGTGCCAGCAGCGTAGACCTAGGGAGATCAGGTGAAAAACTGTTTTTT
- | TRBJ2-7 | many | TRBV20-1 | CSAKPEYYEQYF | TGCAGTGCTAAACCGGAGTATTACGAGCAGTACTTC
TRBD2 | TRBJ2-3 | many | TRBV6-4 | CASSPLAGGSTDTQYF | TGTGCCAGCAGCCCACTAGCGGGAGGGAGCACAGATACGCAGTATTTT
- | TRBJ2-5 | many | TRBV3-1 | CASSQAETQYF | TGTGCCAGCAGCCAAGCTGAGACCCAGTACTTC
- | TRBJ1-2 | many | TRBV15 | CATSRKVLYAGYTF | TGTGCCACCAGCAGGAAGGTCCTCTATGCTGGCTACACCTTC
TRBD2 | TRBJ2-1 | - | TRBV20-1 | CSARTSGYYNEQFF | TGCAGTGCTAGGACTAGCGGTTACTACAATGAGCAGTTCTTC
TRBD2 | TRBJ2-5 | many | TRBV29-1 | CSVGEGVMETQYF | TGCAGCGTTGGGGAGGGAGTGATGGAGACCCAGTACTTC
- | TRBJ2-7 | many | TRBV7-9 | CASSSGPEQYF | TGTGCCAGCAGCTCAGGGCCCGAGCAGTACTTC
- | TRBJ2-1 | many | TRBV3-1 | CASSPWGNEQFF | TGTGCCAGCTCCCCGTGGGGGAATGAGCAGTTCTTC
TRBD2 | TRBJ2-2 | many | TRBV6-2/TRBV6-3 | CASIPRGEGRTGELFF | TGTGCCAGCATCCCAAGAGGGGAGGGGCGAACCGGGGAGCTGTTTTTT
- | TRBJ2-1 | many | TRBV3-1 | CASSQDWQESSYNEQFF | TGTGCCAGCAGCCAAGATTGGCAGGAAAGCTCCTACAATGAGCAGTTCTTC
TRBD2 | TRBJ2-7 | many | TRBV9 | CASSVGSGVADSYEQYF | TGTGCCAGCAGCGTAGGTAGCGGGGTAGCGGACTCCTACGAGCAGTACTTC
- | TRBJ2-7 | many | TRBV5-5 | CASSTIWGVRVEQYF | TGTGCCAGCAGCACTATCTGGGGGGTCCGGGTCGAGCAGTACTTC
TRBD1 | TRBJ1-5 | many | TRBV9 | CASSPDRGNNQPQHF | TGTGCCAGCAGCCCAGACAGGGGGAACAATCAGCCCCAGCATTTT
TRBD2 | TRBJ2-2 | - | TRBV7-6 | CASSSLTSGNTGELFF | TGTGCCAGCAGCTCTCTGACTAGCGGAAACACCGGGGAGCTGTTTTTT
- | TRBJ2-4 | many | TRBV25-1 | CASSAPGERAKNIQYF | TGTGCCAGCAGCGCTCCCGGGGAAAGAGCCAAAAACATTCAGTACTTC
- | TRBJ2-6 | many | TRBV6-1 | CASRPQGVGSGANVLTF | TGTGCCAGCAGACCACAAGGGGTGGGCTCTGGGGCCAACGTCCTGACTTTC
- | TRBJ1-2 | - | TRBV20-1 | CSARDPGGYYGYTF | TGCAGTGCTAGAGATCCTGGGGGGTACTATGGCTACACCTTC
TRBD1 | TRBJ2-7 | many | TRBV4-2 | CASSQRTGQGPLSSYEQYF | TGTGCCAGCAGCCAACGGACGGGACAGGGGCCTTTGAGCTCCTACGAGCAGTACTTC
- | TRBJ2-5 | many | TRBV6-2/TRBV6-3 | CASNGQETQYF | TGTGCCAGCAATGGCCAAGAGACCCAGTACTTC
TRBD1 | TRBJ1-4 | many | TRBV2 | CASRLRDRLNEKLFF | TGTGCCAGCCGACTTCGGGACAGATTAAATGAAAAACTGTTTTTT
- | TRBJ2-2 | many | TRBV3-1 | CASSQVGGVAATGELFF | TGTGCCAGCAGCCAAGTAGGGGGGGTTGCGGCCACCGGGGAGCTGTTTTTT
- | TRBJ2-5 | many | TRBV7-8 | CASSPLETQYF | TGTGCCAGCAGCCCCCTGGAGACCCAGTACTTC
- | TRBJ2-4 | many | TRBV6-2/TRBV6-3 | CASSYSMQGGTKNIQYF | TGTGCCAGCAGTTACTCGATGCAAGGGGGAACCAAAAACATTCAGTACTTC
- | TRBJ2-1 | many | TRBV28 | CASGSRGYEQFF | TGTGCCAGCGGGTCGAGGGGATATGAGCAGTTCTTC
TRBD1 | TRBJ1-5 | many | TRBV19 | CASSMQGAQPQHF | TGTGCCAGTAGTATGCAGGGGGCACAGCCCCAGCATTTT
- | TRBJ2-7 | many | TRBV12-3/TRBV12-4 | CASSPRGTYEQYF | TGTGCCAGCAGTCCCCGGGGTACCTACGAGCAGTACTTC
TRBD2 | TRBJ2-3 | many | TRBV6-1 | CASTLLAGGTDTQYF | TGTGCCAGCACCCTACTAGCGGGGGGCACAGATACGCAGTATTTT
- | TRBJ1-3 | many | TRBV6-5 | CASSYSWTVSGNTIYF | TGTGCCAGCAGTTACTCTTGGACAGTCTCTGGAAACACCATATATTTT
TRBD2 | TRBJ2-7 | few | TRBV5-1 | CASSFTSGRPTEYF | TGCGCCAGCAGCTTTACTAGCGGGCGTCCGACCGAGTACTTC
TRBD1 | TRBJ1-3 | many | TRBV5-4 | CASSKGQAASGNTIYF | TGTGCCAGCAGCAAGGGACAGGCCGCCTCTGGAAACACCATATATTTT
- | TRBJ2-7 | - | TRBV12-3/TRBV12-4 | CASKEGRLAYEQYF | TGTGCCAGCAAGGAGGGGCGCTTGGCCTACGAGCAGTACTTC
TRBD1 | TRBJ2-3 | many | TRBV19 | CASSIVDRGRTQYF | TGTGCCAGTAGTATAGTGGACAGGGGGCGTACGCAGTATTTT
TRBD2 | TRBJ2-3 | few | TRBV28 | CASSPLANGGGIRHTQYF | TGTGCCAGCAGCCCGCTGGCTAACGGGGGGGGGATCCGACATACGCAGTATTTT
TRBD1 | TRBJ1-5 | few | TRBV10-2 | CASRDRGNQPQHF | TGCGCCAGCAGGGACAGGGGCAATCAGCCCCAGCATTTT
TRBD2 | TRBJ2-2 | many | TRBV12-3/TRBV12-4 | CASSKLAGVGTGELFF | TGTGCCAGCAGTAAACTAGCGGGAGTGGGAACCGGGGAGCTGTTTTTT
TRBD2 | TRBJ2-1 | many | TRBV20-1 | CSASPGGSSYNEQFF | TGCAGTGCTAGCCCGGGGGGGAGCTCCTACAATGAGCAGTTCTTC
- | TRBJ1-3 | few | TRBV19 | CASSIKGAAGNTIYF | TGTGCCAGTAGTATCAAAGGGGCTGCTGGAAACACCATATATTTT
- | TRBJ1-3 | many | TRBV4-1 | CASSQVPGSRNTIYF | TGCGCCAGCAGCCAAGTACCAGGGTCTAGAAACACCATATATTTT
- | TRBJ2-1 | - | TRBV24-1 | CATSDVTIRSGEQFF | TGTGCCACCAGTGATGTCACTATCCGTTCTGGTGAGCAGTTCTTC
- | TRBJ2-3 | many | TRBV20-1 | CSVRGQSTDTQYF | TGCAGTGTCAGAGGTCAAAGCACAGATACGCAGTATTTT
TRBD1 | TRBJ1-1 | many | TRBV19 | CASSSSLGGQGAAFF | TGTGCCAGTAGTTCAAGCTTGGGGGGACAGGGGGCAGCTTTCTTT
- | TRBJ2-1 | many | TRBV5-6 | CASSLVGLYNEQFF | TGTGCCAGCAGCTTGGTCGGTTTATACAATGAGCAGTTCTTC
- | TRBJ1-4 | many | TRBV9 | CASSVNPYGGSTNEKLFF | TGTGCCAGCAGCGTGAATCCTTACGGGGGTTCGACTAATGAAAAACTGTTTTTT
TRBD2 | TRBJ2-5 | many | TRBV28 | CASSIAGGVETQYF | TGTGCCAGCAGTATAGCGGGAGGTGTAGAGACCCAGTACTTC
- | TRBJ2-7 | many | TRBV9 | CASSVGTWTDSYEQYF | TGTGCCAGCAGCGTGGGAACTTGGACAGACTCCTACGAGCAGTACTTC
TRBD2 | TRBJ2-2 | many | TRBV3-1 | CASSQVDRTSGSNTGELFF | TGTGCCAGCAGCCAAGTTGATCGGACTAGCGGCTCGAACACCGGGGAGCTGTTTTTT
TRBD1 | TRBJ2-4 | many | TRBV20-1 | CGTPGQGGNIQYF | TGCGGCACCCCGGGACAGGGTGGGAACATTCAGTACTTC